A selection of T cell receptor beta chains follows, all from one sample in a study of cytomegalovirus exposure and HLA in healthy donors. Here immunoSEQ multiplex PCR was the method, and the copy in TCRdb shows in-frame clones only, minus some. This table holds fewer than 200,000 clones, about four fifths found once. The sample was PBMCs. Every receptor here comes from a woman aged 18 to 35 in good health and CMV-seronegative. Each CDR3 is given with its conserved first and last residue. D genes are given only for firm matches. Size values are once, few and many counts, or a class for expanded clones, and some rows have none.

V	J	D	size	DNA	CDR3
TRBV7-9	TRBJ2-7	TRBD1	-	TGTGCCAGCAGCCCCAGGACAGGGGGTATCGAAAACGAGCAGTACTTC	CASSPRTGGIENEQYF
TRBV6-5	TRBJ2-1	-	-	TGTGCCAGCAGTTATTGGGGAGACAATGAGCAGTTCTTC	CASSYWGDNEQFF
TRBV4-1	TRBJ2-6	TRBD2	-	TGCGCCAGCAGCCTTGAGGGGACTAGCTCTGGGGCCAACGTCCTGACTTTC	CASSLEGTSSGANVLTF
TRBV6-5	TRBJ1-3	TRBD1	-	TGTGCCAGCAGTTACTCTCCGACAGGGGTTGGAAACACCATATATTTT	CASSYSPTGVGNTIYF
TRBV7-9	TRBJ1-1	-	-	TGTGCCAGCAGCTTGTTCCGCATTCAGGCAGGAGGTGAAGCTTTCTTT	CASSLFRIQAGGEAFF
TRBV7-2	TRBJ1-5	TRBD1	once	TGTGCCAGCAGCCGGACAGGGAATCAGCCCCAGCATTTT	CASSRTGNQPQHF
TRBV5-1	TRBJ2-3	-	few	TGCGCCAGCAGCTTGAGTACAGGGACAGATACGCAGTATTTT	CASSLSTGTDTQYF
TRBV6-5	TRBJ1-2	-	-	TGTGCCAGCAGTTACCACCAGGGTTTTGGCTACACCTTC	CASSYHQGFGYTF
TRBV27	TRBJ2-7	TRBD2	-	TGTGCCAGCAGTATGGGAAAATGGCTAGCGGGAGCCGTCAGGCCGCAGTACTTC	CASSMGKWLAGAVRPQYF
TRBV30	TRBJ1-1	-	-	TGTGCCTGGGGAGGAATGGGGACTGAAGCTTTCTTT	CAWGGMGTEAFF
TRBV19	TRBJ1-1	-	-	TGTGCCAGTAGTATTTCAACCAGGAGGGGCTTTACTGAAGCTTTCTTT	CASSISTRRGFTEAFF
TRBV11-2	TRBJ2-1	TRBD2	-	TGTGCCAGCAGCCCATGGGCGGGAGGGGTCAATGAGCAGTTCTTC	CASSPWAGGVNEQFF